Below, one TCR beta chain is given with its context. This entry belongs to a study of blood T cell repertoires in COVID-19. In the study's own analysis: Nucleated cell counts were estimated from reference gene primer amplification. Assay used: immunoSEQ multiplex PCR; TCRdb lists only in-frame clones, some missing. D and trimming were read from the DNA, whereas the V and J calls and clone size are those reported in that table. The data show roughly 88,000 clones, roughly 80% seen once. This CDR3 has 13 residues. V was clipped by 8 bases and J by 5 bases; unmatched bases: 8. Germline CDR1 is WSHSY and CDR2 is SAAADI.

The chain combines TRBV10-2 with TRBJ2-5; 7 bases are a match to TRBD2. The sequence came from a woman aged 80 or over with acute or convalescent COVID-19. Sample: peripheral blood. The CDR3 here is CASGVTGGETQYF. Here the CDR3 DNA reads TGCGCCAGCGGGGTGACGGGGGGTGAGACCCAGTACTTC.